The rows below give T cell receptor beta chains drawn from one sample of a study of blood T cell repertoires in COVID-19. The protocol was immunoSEQ multiplex PCR, while the TCRdb copy is restricted to in-frame clones and leaves out a portion. The data show around 160,000 clones, approximately 86% seen once. Sequenced input: peripheral blood. These receptors all stem from a woman between 35 and 50 years old with active or convalescent COVID-19. Each CDR3 is given with its conserved first and last residue. A D gene is named only where the DNA matches it firmly. Only part of the rows carry a size: once, few, many, or a class if the clone is expanded.

D	J	V	size	CDR3	DNA
TRBD1	TRBJ2-2	TRBV18	.	CASSPGQGNTGELFF	TGTGCCAGCTCACCGGGACAGGGGAACACCGGGGAGCTGTTTTTT
.	TRBJ1-4	TRBV2	once	CASSLTGFSREKLFF	TGTGCCAGCAGTCTAACAGGGTTCTCTCGCGAAAAACTGTTTTTT
TRBD1	TRBJ1-1	TRBV5-1	.	CASSLTGGRTEAFF	TGCGCCAGCAGCTTGACAGGGGGCCGCACTGAAGCTTTCTTT
.	TRBJ2-3	TRBV5-1	.	CASSLQGFTSTDTQYF	TGCGCCAGCAGCTTGCAGGGGTTCACTAGCACAGATACGCAGTATTTT
.	TRBJ1-1	TRBV6-2/TRBV6-3	.	CASSYSSLGGVNTEAFF	TGTGCCAGCAGTTACTCATCCCTAGGGGGAGTGAACACTGAAGCTTTCTTT
.	TRBJ2-7	TRBV10-1	.	CASGGQTPYEQYF	TGCGCCAGCGGAGGACAGACTCCCTACGAGCAGTACTTC
TRBD1	TRBJ1-4	TRBV9	.	CASSVAQGQRNEKLFF	TGTGCCAGCAGCGTAGCTCAGGGACAGCGCAATGAAAAACTGTTTTTT
.	TRBJ1-5	TRBV19	.	CASSIRSSNQPQHF	TGTGCCAGTAGTATTAGGAGTTCCAATCAGCCCCAGCATTTT
.	TRBJ2-2	TRBV5-4	once	CASSLVGGTGELFF	TGTGCCAGCAGCTTGGTTGGGGGGACCGGGGAGCTGTTTTTT
.	TRBJ1-6	TRBV18	.	CASSPSQGGGNSPLHF	TGTGCCAGCTCACCCTCGCAGGGAGGCGGTAATTCACCCCTCCACTTT
.	TRBJ2-7	TRBV28	.	CASSATRGYEQYF	TGTGCCAGCAGTGCTACTCGAGGCTACGAGCAGTACTTC
.	TRBJ1-2	TRBV27	once	CASSSMWREIGSAYGYTF	TGTGCCAGCAGTTCCATGTGGAGGGAGATAGGGTCGGCCTATGGCTACACCTTC
.	TRBJ1-5	TRBV28	.	CASSYTGGNQPQHF	TGTGCCAGCAGCTACACTGGAGGTAATCAGCCCCAGCATTTT
.	TRBJ1-4	TRBV5-4	.	CASSLFPGEKLFF	TGTGCCAGCAGCTTGTTCCCGGGTGAAAAACTGTTTTTT
.	TRBJ1-1	TRBV11-2	.	CASTGGGRTEAFF	TGTGCCAGCACGGGGGGTGGCAGAACTGAAGCTTTCTTT
TRBD1	TRBJ1-1	TRBV19	.	CASRRDREDTEAFF	TGTGCCTCCAGGAGGGACAGGGAGGACACTGAAGCTTTCTTT
.	TRBJ1-6	TRBV9	.	CASSDRTPNSPLHF	TGTGCCAGCAGCGACCGGACACCGAATTCACCCCTCCACTTT
TRBD2	TRBJ2-2	TRBV5-4	.	CASSFVPSGGAGELFF	TGTGCCAGCAGTTTTGTCCCTAGCGGGGGAGCTGGGGAGCTGTTTTTT
TRBD2	TRBJ2-7	TRBV15	.	CATSRDRTSAEYF	TGTGCCACCAGCAGAGATAGGACTAGCGCTGAATACTTC
TRBD1	TRBJ1-6	TRBV7-9	many	CASSLGQGFYNSPLHF	TGTGCCAGCAGCTTGGGACAGGGTTTCTATAATTCACCCCTCCACTTT
.	TRBJ1-2	TRBV7-9	.	CASSPPDSNYGYTF	TGTGCCAGCAGCCCCCCAGACTCTAACTATGGCTACACCTTC
.	TRBJ1-2	TRBV4-2	.	CASSQGDGYTF	TGTGCCAGCAGCCAAGGCGATGGCTACACCTTC
TRBD1	TRBJ1-6	TRBV24-1	few	CATAAGGQGWDNSPLHF	TGTGCCACCGCGGCGGGGGGACAGGGTTGGGATAATTCACCCCTCCACTTT
.	TRBJ1-1	TRBV2	.	CASKTDMNTEAFF	TGTGCCAGCAAGACGGACATGAACACTGAAGCTTTCTTT
TRBD1	TRBJ1-4	TRBV3-1/TRBV3-2	.	CASSLTGGWGEKLFF	TGTGCCAGCAGCCTAACAGGGGGTTGGGGTGAAAAACTGTTTTTT
TRBD1	TRBJ1-6	TRBV5-1	few	CASSSGTVYNSPLHF	TGCGCCAGCAGCTCCGGGACAGTCTATAATTCACCCCTCCACTTT
.	TRBJ1-1	TRBV18	.	CASSPGLNTEAFF	TGTGCCAGCTCACCAGGCTTGAACACTGAAGCTTTCTTT
TRBD1	TRBJ1-1	TRBV18	.	CASSPNRGEAFF	TGTGCCAGCTCGCCAAACAGGGGAGAAGCTTTCTTT
TRBD1	TRBJ2-7	TRBV5-5	few	CASSRIRQGGNYEQYF	TGTGCCAGCAGCCGTATAAGACAGGGTGGTAACTACGAGCAGTACTTC
TRBD2	TRBJ2-3	TRBV28	few	CASSSIGRGLVSTDTQYF	TGTGCCAGCAGTTCCATAGGCCGGGGACTAGTTAGCACAGATACGCAGTATTTT
.	TRBJ2-1	TRBV5-6	.	CASSLALGQTEPYNEQFF	TGTGCCAGCAGCTTGGCCCTCGGACAGACGGAACCATACAATGAGCAGTTCTTC
.	TRBJ1-5	TRBV27	.	CASSPQINQPQHF	TGTGCCAGCAGTCCCCAGATAAATCAGCCCCAGCATTTT
.	TRBJ1-1	TRBV7-2	.	CASSAGTLKNTEAFF	TGTGCCAGCAGCGCCGGGACATTGAAGAACACTGAAGCTTTCTTT
.	TRBJ1-1	TRBV5-1	.	CASSLWGQKNTEAFF	TGCGCCAGCAGCTTGTGGGGACAAAAGAACACTGAAGCTTTCTTT
.	TRBJ1-5	TRBV28	.	CASSLYSLPQHF	TGTGCCAGCAGTTTATATTCCCTGCCCCAGCATTTT
.	TRBJ1-3	TRBV9	.	CASSVGQLNVGNTIYF	TGTGCCAGCAGCGTAGGACAGCTGAATGTTGGAAACACCATATATTTT
TRBD1	TRBJ1-1	TRBV5-1	.	CASSFRAGQGGTEAFF	TGCGCCAGCAGCTTTCGCGCCGGACAGGGGGGTACTGAAGCTTTCTTT
.	TRBJ1-1	TRBV6-5	.	CASSYAGNTEAFF	TGTGCCAGCAGTTACGCGGGGAACACTGAAGCTTTCTTT
.	TRBJ2-5	TRBV6-5	few	CASSYSGLETQYF	TGTGCCAGCAGTTACTCCGGGTTAGAGACCCAGTACTTC
.	TRBJ1-1	TRBV6-5	.	CASSSGGSRKAFF	TGTGCCAGCAGTTCCGGGGGGTCCAGGAAAGCTTTCTTT
.	TRBJ1-2	TRBV6-5	.	CASSYYGGATYGYTF	TGTGCCAGCAGTTACTACGGGGGGGCGACCTATGGCTACACCTTC
TRBD1	TRBJ1-5	TRBV24-1	.	CATSGTGTHSNQPQHF	TGTGCCACCAGTGGGACAGGGACACATAGCAATCAGCCCCAGCATTTT
TRBD1	TRBJ1-5	TRBV28	.	CASSLRTGDQPQHF	TGTGCCAGCAGTTTAAGGACAGGAGATCAGCCCCAGCATTTT
.	TRBJ1-2	TRBV14	.	CASSQGRAVYGHTF	TGTGCCAGCAGCCAAGGGAGGGCCGTCTATGGCCACACCTTC
TRBD2	TRBJ2-1	TRBV7-2	.	CASSPRSGRDEQFF	TGTGCCAGCAGCCCCCGGTCAGGGAGGGACGAGCAGTTCTTC
TRBD1	TRBJ1-6	TRBV6-5	.	CASSYRGQGNSPLHF	TGTGCCAGCAGTTATAGGGGACAGGGTAATTCACCCCTCCACTTT
TRBD2	TRBJ2-5	TRBV29-1	few	CSARPTSWGGETQYF	TGCAGCGCCCGCCCGACTAGTTGGGGGGGAGAGACCCAGTACTTC
.	TRBJ2-1	TRBV6-2/TRBV6-3	.	CASSYYHGVQFF	TGTGCCAGCAGTTACTACCACGGGGTCCAGTTCTTC
.	TRBJ2-1	TRBV25-1	.	CASSDPSGMIGYNEQFF	TGTGCCAGCAGTGACCCCTCGGGGATGATTGGATACAATGAGCAGTTCTTC
.	TRBJ1-1	TRBV28	once	CASRLGANTEAFF	TGTGCCAGTAGGTTGGGGGCGAACACTGAAGCTTTCTTT
TRBD2	TRBJ2-1	TRBV27	.	CASRPGLAGGEQFF	TGTGCCAGCAGGCCGGGACTAGCGGGAGGTGAGCAGTTCTTC
.	TRBJ2-5	TRBV7-2	.	CASSWTGGARQETQYF	TGTGCCAGCAGCTGGACGGGGGGCGCCCGGCAAGAGACCCAGTACTTC
.	TRBJ1-3	TRBV11-3	.	CASSGTREDTIYF	TGTGCCAGCAGCGGAACCCGGGAGGACACCATATATTTT
TRBD1	TRBJ1-5	TRBV28	.	CASSLTGVYNSNQPQHF	TGTGCCAGCAGTCTGACAGGGGTATATAATAGCAATCAGCCCCAGCATTTT
.	TRBJ2-5	TRBV14	.	CASSQWQETQYF	TGTGCCAGCAGCCAGTGGCAGGAGACCCAGTACTTC
.	TRBJ1-5	TRBV5-6	.	CASSFGPEGGNQPQHF	TGTGCCAGCAGCTTCGGTCCCGAGGGGGGCAATCAGCCCCAGCATTTT